The sequence of this TCR beta chain was determined in a study of T-cell memory formation after mild COVID-19. Concerning this clonotype: Its antigen is still unknown.

TCRdb called the 5' RACE reads again in MiXCR, with one record for every CDR3 protein. This table holds about 320,000 distinct CDR3 sequences, about 13% found once. Germline V gives CDR1 SSHAT, CDR2 FNYEAQ (reference sequence). This CDR3 spans 15 amino acids. Trimming shortened V by 0 bases and J by 3 bases, and 12 bases separated the two germline ends. Notes on the study in general: Cross-reactive memory appears to have joined, as suggested by some responding clones showing up in pre-infection memory. SARS-CoV-2 specificity was not confirmed for second-wave clones peaking on day 37. Whereas later expanders leaned CD4+, clones contracting day 15 to 85 showed a balanced CD4/CD8 makeup.

J is TRBJ2-7 and V is TRBV7-7; D unresolved. This TCR came from a young man who had mild COVID-19 (a few samples of this study predate the infection). Cell type and time point are not known. Sequencing was performed on PBMCs or a T cell subset sorted from them (not recorded which). CDR3 protein: CASSLASRTSYEQYF. DNA of the CDR3: TGTGCCAGCAGCTTAGCTTCACGGACCAGCTACGAGCAGTACTTC.